These T cell receptor beta chains were read from a single sample in a study of T-cell reconstitution after alpha-beta-depleted transplantation in children. TCRdb processed the PCR reads anew with MiXCR; each CDR3 protein has one entry. The repertoire has approximately 490,000 distinct CDR3 sequences, roughly a tenth of them found once; the top ten carry about 2.1%. Sample: PBMCs, taken before TCRalphabeta/CD19-depleted stem cell transplant. These receptors were collected from a child aged 2 to 15 with inherited bone marrow failure, due to receive a stem cell transplant. The CDR3 runs from the conserved cysteine through the conserved F or W. A D gene is named only where the DNA matches it firmly.

v_call | d_call | cdr3_aa
TRBV11-1 | NA | CASSTLGPASSLPYNEQFF
TRBV20-1 | NA | CSAIRPGANVLTF
TRBV7-9 | NA | CASSLFGDGSTEAFF
TRBV6-2/TRBV6-3 | TRBD1 | CASRTGGYEQYF
TRBV6-5 | TRBD1 | CASRTIGGRFGGQYF
TRBV12-3/TRBV12-4 | NA | CASSFGAGANVLTF
TRBV19 | NA | CASSWAGSIDTQYF
TRBV5-1 | NA | CASRLDWSSYEQYF
TRBV29-1 | NA | CSVDYGTLLYNEQFF
TRBV20-1 | NA | CSARGKPEQYF
TRBV12-3/TRBV12-4 | NA | CASWWGRGTGELFF
TRBV12-3/TRBV12-4 | TRBD2 | CASSTSGGSRGNEQFF
TRBV12-3/TRBV12-4 | NA | CASSWPGLGTDTQYF
TRBV29-1 | NA | CSVLTESSGNTIYF
TRBV5-4 | TRBD2 | CASGTSGRADTQYF
TRBV7-9 | NA | CASSLGRGQYGYTF
TRBV12-3/TRBV12-4 | TRBD1 | CASSYWGDRVDGYTF
TRBV29-1 | NA | CSVGGGGQGVEAFF
TRBV29-1 | NA | CSVEAGDGYTF
TRBV12-3/TRBV12-4 | NA | CASSPRTVEETQYF
TRBV10-3 | TRBD2 | CAITRVPSGSNTGELFF
TRBV7-9 | NA | CASNRDFTDTQYF
TRBV4-2 | TRBD2 | CASSQAGGWSDEQFF
TRBV7-9 | NA | CASSLGQPALGTQYF
TRBV6-2/TRBV6-3 | NA | CASSYEADNTGELFF
TRBV4-3 | NA | CASSQDSEGRGNEQYF
TRBV5-1 | TRBD2 | CASSPGLARSGELFF
TRBV5-1 | TRBD2 | CASSLGLAWNTGELFF
TRBV7-8 | TRBD1 | CASSRTGTGLYNEQFF
TRBV28 | NA | CASSQLTDLEQYF
TRBV27 | TRBD2 | CVSSLPPGTSPLSSYNEQFF
TRBV7-8 | NA | CASGQGSGYGYTF
TRBV11-2 | NA | CASSGMGGGRYEQYF
TRBV9 | NA | CASSPSPGHYPEAFF
TRBV5-6 | NA | CASSLWWRGLGNTIYF
TRBV20-1 | NA | CSASPRTEPNEKLFF
TRBV11-2 | NA | CASSLVPAPGTEAFF
TRBV6-1 | NA | CASHPMGANTEAFF
TRBV24-1 | TRBD2 | CATSERGGTGELFF
TRBV6-1 | TRBD2 | CASRARLAGGAGADTQYF
TRBV7-9 | NA | CASSLPRFPPTDTQYF
TRBV6-5 | NA | CASSYEWGAEETQYF
TRBV19 | NA | CASQQGIDTEAFF
TRBV4-2 | NA | CASSQHPGELFF